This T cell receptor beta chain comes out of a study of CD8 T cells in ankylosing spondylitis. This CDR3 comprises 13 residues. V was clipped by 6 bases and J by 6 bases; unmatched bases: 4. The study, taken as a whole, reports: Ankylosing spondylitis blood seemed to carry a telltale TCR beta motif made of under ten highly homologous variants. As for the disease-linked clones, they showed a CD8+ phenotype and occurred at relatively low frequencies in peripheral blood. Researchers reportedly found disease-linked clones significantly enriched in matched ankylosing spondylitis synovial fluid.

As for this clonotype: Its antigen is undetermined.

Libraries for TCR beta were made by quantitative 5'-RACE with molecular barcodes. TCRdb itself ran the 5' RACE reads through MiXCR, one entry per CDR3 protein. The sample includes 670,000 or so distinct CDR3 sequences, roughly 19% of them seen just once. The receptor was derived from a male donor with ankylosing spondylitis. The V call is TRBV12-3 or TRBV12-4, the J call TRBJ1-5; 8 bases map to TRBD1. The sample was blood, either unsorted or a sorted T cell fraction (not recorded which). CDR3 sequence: CASRKQGGQPQHF. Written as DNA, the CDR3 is TGTGCCAGCAGGAAACAGGGGGGTCAGCCCCAGCATTTT.